This T cell receptor beta chain derives from a study of regulatory T cells in long-lasting Graves disease. Across the whole study: Graves' patients, newly diagnosed, had taken antithyroid drugs under 3 months. Study-wide findings and caveats: TCR diversity was lower in persistent Graves' patients than in newly diagnosed ones. Favored gene segments in persistent disease were TRBV28, TRBJ1-2 and TRBJ2-5.

This clonotype was recorded many times. The antigen is undetermined. This clone may be a read error of a much larger clone one base away. Time point of the sample: newly diagnosed GD, antithyroid drugs for less than 3 months. RNA from PBMCs was the source of the TCR library. Roughly 10 milliliters of peripheral blood were taken and placed in EDTA tubes. Through Arm-PCR of CDR3 regions and iRepertoire HTBI primers, TCR beta libraries were built. Via MiXCR, TCRdb re-called the multiplex PCR reads, giving one row per CDR3 protein. Found here are about 400,000 distinct CDR3 sequences, roughly a sixth of them singletons; the top ten hold 22%. V dropped 2 bases and J dropped 7; count of bases not matched to a gene: 9. This CDR3 has 16 amino acids. Germline values: CDR1 SQVTM, CDR2 ANQGSEA.

The sample consisted of peripheral blood mononuclear cells (PBMCs), taken at new diagnosis, from a patient treated with antithyroid drugs. The chain links TRBV29-1 to TRBJ2-3; 13 bases align to TRBD2. This receptor was obtained from a female donor with Graves disease. The CDR3 sequence: CSVERGTSGKANTQYF. The CDR3 DNA reads TGCAGCGTTGAAAGGGGGACTAGCGGGAAGGCCAATACGCAGTATTTT.